The TCR beta chain under discussion was sequenced for a study of shared clonotypes between healthy human individuals. Naive CD45RA+ and memory CD45RA-negative subsets were split from CD4+ cells. Study results and limitations: A handful of donors held about 5% of naive CD4 clonotypes in common.

This clone was counted between two and nine times. Its specificity is unknown. TCRdb's copy holds only in-frame clones and misses some; the assay was immunoSEQ multiplex PCR. The sample carries approximately 980,000 clones, over 75% recorded once. Trimming took 3 bases from V and 7 from J; bases not matched to a gene: 8. Germline V gene sequence: CDR1 SGDLS, CDR2 YYNGEE. This CDR3 contains 15 residues. The chain recombines TRBV9 with TRBJ2-3, with TRBD2 matching over 10 bases. The clonotype was recovered from a man aged 18 to 29 in good health. The sample taken for sequencing was memory CD4+ T cells sorted from blood. Regarding subset: CD45RA-negative fraction. CDR3 protein: CASSEATSGIYTQYF. The CDR3 coding sequence is TGTGCCAGCAGCGAGGCAACTAGCGGGATATATACGCAGTATTTT.